This T cell receptor beta chain was retrieved from a study of human thymus T cells (TCRdb year 2020). Background on the whole study: The study used about 8 infant thymus samples plus four related peripheral blood samples to characterize TCR alpha and beta repertoires. Donor ages ranged from about 7 to 244 days, and the cohort comprised roughly 6 male and a couple of female infants. The paper's findings and limits, for the study overall: Both the thymic and the peripheral blood repertoires appeared to show biased V and J gene segment usage. On average, thymus samples yielded 800,000 or so unique TCRB clonotypes, whereas blood samples yielded about 80,000.

Concerning this clone: Its recognized antigen is unknown. Per-nucleotide qualities are absent, and no much larger clonotype sits a single base away.

The immunoSEQ multiplex PCR assay was used to amplify the TCRB and TCRAD loci from a standardized quantity of quality-controlled genomic DNA. The amplicons spanned the V(D)J region and were long enough to cover the CDR3 and allow V and J genes to be identified. Amplicon sequencing was performed on an Illumina platform through the commercial immunoSEQ service. As for the authors' bioinformatics: Primer bias and sequencing errors were corrected using previously described methods, and TCRAD and TCRB definitions followed the IMGT database. The repertoires were analysed using immunoSEQ Analyzer 3.0 and VDJTools for basic statistics, V/J segment usage, diversity estimates, rarefaction and pairwise overlap. Chao1, ChaoE, Efron-Thisted, Shannon and inverse Simpson indices were used to estimate diversity, which was also estimated on datasets down-sampled to the smallest sample. Repertoire overlap used strict matching of CDR3 nucleotide sequence, V gene and J gene, with Jaccard-based multidimensional scaling clustering. Sourced from immuneACCESS, this table was stored by TCRdb with only in-frame sequences that have V and J called. A share of the clones is absent; for the studies checked, an unresolved V gene accounts for under half, and the remainder has no known explanation. Clone size and the V and J calls come from that table; the DNA yielded D and trimming. This sample comprises some 44,000 clones, about 95% of them detected only once. Over 0.15% of the sample rests with the top ten.

The donors were immunologically healthy infants in Finland who had open corrective cardiac surgery for congenital heart defects. During surgery, a small about 0.5-1 mL aliquot of peripheral blood was collected from four of the eight donors. Genomic DNA from blood samples was extracted from all available leukocytes rather than from a fixed cell number. ACK lysis buffer was used to clear erythrocytes from the blood, and the leukocytes were then kept as pellets at -70 degrees C. A QIAsymphony instrument was used to extract genomic DNA from frozen cell pellets. Spanning cysteine to phenylalanine, the CDR3 consists of 16 amino acids. Only CDR3 DNA is held: 48 bases, read in frame from base 1. The germline V gene gives CDR1 as SGHVS and CDR2 as FNYEAQ. Trimming removed 1 base from V and 5 bases from J; the gene matches leave 11 bases unexplained.

Sequencing used blood. The source is a girl younger than two with a congenital heart defect but otherwise immunologically healthy. The sequence is built from TRBV7-6 and TRBJ2-7; 7 bases in the junction line up with TRBD2. The bases are TGTGCCAGCAGCTTAGTGGCGCGGGAGATACACAACGAGCAGTACTTC. This encodes CASSLVAREIHNEQYF. Where the CDR3 stops, the reference TRBV7-6 and TRBJ2-7 genes take over; the full variable domain is GAGVSQSPRYKVTKRGQDVALRCDPISGHVSLYWYRQALGQGPEFLTYFNYEAQQDKSGLPNDRFSAERPEGSISTLTIQRTEQRDSAMYRCASSLVAREIHNEQYFGPGTRLTVT.